Listed below are T cell receptor beta chains from one sample, sequenced in a study of blood T cell repertoires in COVID-19. Clones were sequenced by immunoSEQ multiplex PCR, and TCRdb holds only the in-frame ones, with some missing. Here the sample spans some 61,000 clones, roughly 90% being singletons. Input material: peripheral blood. The receptor source for this set is a man aged 25-40 years with acute or convalescent COVID-19. Each CDR3 is given with its conserved first and last residue. The D gene is left open where the match is weak. Rows give clone size only sometimes, using once, few, many, or a class for an expanded clone.

D | size | J | V | DNA | CDR3
NA | NA | TRBJ2-7 | TRBV27 | TGTGCCAGCAGTCCGGCCGTGACAGGCAACTACGAGCAGTACTTC | CASSPAVTGNYEQYF
TRBD2 | NA | TRBJ2-2 | TRBV5-4 | TGTGCCAGCAGCTTAGGACTAGATGGTTCTACCGGGGAGCTGTTTTTT | CASSLGLDGSTGELFF
TRBD1 | once | TRBJ2-7 | TRBV6-2/TRBV6-3 | TGTGCCAGCAGTACCCCGGGACAGGTAAACTACGAGCAGTACTTC | CASSTPGQVNYEQYF
TRBD1 | NA | TRBJ2-2 | TRBV28 | TGTGCCAGCAGGCAGGGACAGGCGGGGACCGGGGAGCTGTTTTTT | CASRQGQAGTGELFF
TRBD1 | few | TRBJ1-1 | TRBV2 | TGTGCCAGCAGGACCCCTTTACAGGGGACGAACACTGAAGCTTTCTTT | CASRTPLQGTNTEAFF
TRBD2 | NA | TRBJ2-5 | TRBV11-2 | TGTGCCAGCAGCTTTGCGGGGGGGCAGGGATGGGAGACCCAGTACTTC | CASSFAGGQGWETQYF
TRBD1 | NA | TRBJ2-3 | TRBV4-1 | TGCGCCAGCAGCCCTCGCCAGGGGGCAGGAGATACGCAGTATTTT | CASSPRQGAGDTQYF
NA | NA | TRBJ1-3 | TRBV5-1 | TGCGCCAGCAGCTTAGAGTCCTCTGGAAACACCATATATTTT | CASSLESSGNTIYF
TRBD1 | NA | TRBJ2-3 | TRBV4-3 | TGCGCCAGCAGCCTTGAAGGACAGGGCACAGATACGCAGTATTTT | CASSLEGQGTDTQYF
NA | NA | TRBJ1-1 | TRBV27 | TGTGCCAGCAGTTTATCTGCGCCAGGCCTGAACACTGAAGCTTTCTTT | CASSLSAPGLNTEAFF
TRBD2 | NA | TRBJ2-7 | TRBV5-1 | TGCGCCAGCAGCTTAGCGGGAGGGCCTTACGAGCAGTACTTC | CASSLAGGPYEQYF
TRBD2 | NA | TRBJ2-1 | TRBV19 | TGTGCCAGTAGTCAAGGGACTAGCGGGAGGGGTGAGCAGTTCTTC | CASSQGTSGRGEQFF
NA | NA | TRBJ2-7 | TRBV5-5 | TGTGCCAGCAGCTTGGGCGACTTCTCCTACGAGCAGTACTTC | CASSLGDFSYEQYF
TRBD1 | NA | TRBJ1-2 | TRBV29-1 | TGCAGCGTCGGGACAGGGGCCAACTATGGCTACACCTTC | CSVGTGANYGYTF
TRBD1 | NA | TRBJ2-1 | TRBV27 | TGTGCCAGCAGTTTACAGGGGGTGGGATACAATGAGCAGTTCTTC | CASSLQGVGYNEQFF
NA | NA | TRBJ2-3 | TRBV5-1 | TGCGCCAGCAGCTTCCAGACTAGCCAGGGGGATACGCAGTATTTT | CASSFQTSQGDTQYF
TRBD1 | NA | TRBJ2-7 | TRBV4-3 | TGCGCCAGCAGCCAAGAGAATTCGGGACAGGGATCCTACGAGCAGTACTTC | CASSQENSGQGSYEQYF
TRBD1 | NA | TRBJ1-4 | TRBV9 | TGTGCCAGCAGCGTCTCCGGGACAGCGAATGAAAAACTGTTTTTT | CASSVSGTANEKLFF
TRBD2 | NA | TRBJ2-7 | TRBV29-1 | TGCAGCGTTGACCTAGGAGCGGGAGAACTTTACGAGCAGTACTTC | CSVDLGAGELYEQYF
TRBD2 | NA | TRBJ2-3 | TRBV5-1 | TGCGCCACGGGGCGGGAGGGCCCTACGGATACGCAGTATTTT | CATGREGPTDTQYF
TRBD2 | NA | TRBJ2-7 | TRBV7-8 | TGTGCCAGCAGCTCCACTAGCGGGCGAGCTGAGCAGTACTTC | CASSSTSGRAEQYF
NA | medium-sized | TRBJ1-1 | TRBV10-2 | TGCGCCAGCAGTCAGAGCGGGAACACTGAAGCTTTCTTT | CASSQSGNTEAFF
TRBD1 | NA | TRBJ2-2 | TRBV11-3 | TGTGCCAGCAGCTTCATCCAGGGGGCAGGGGAGCTGTTTTTT | CASSFIQGAGELFF
TRBD2 | NA | TRBJ2-1 | TRBV19 | TGTGCCAGTAGTATAAATGGACTAGCCGTAAATGAGCAGTTCTTC | CASSINGLAVNEQFF
NA | NA | TRBJ2-1 | TRBV9 | TGTGCCAGCAGCGTCTACAATACCTTCGGGGATGAGCAGTTCTTC | CASSVYNTFGDEQFF
NA | NA | TRBJ2-7 | TRBV5-6 | TGTGCCAGCAGCCCCGGAGGATCCTACGAGCAGTACTTC | CASSPGGSYEQYF
NA | NA | TRBJ1-1 | TRBV7-2 | TGTGCCAGCAGCCCGACCGCCCCGACGGGTGAAGCTTTCTTT | CASSPTAPTGEAFF
TRBD2 | NA | TRBJ2-7 | TRBV5-1 | TGCGCCAGCAGCCATAAAGGACTAGCGGGAGTTGTGTGCGCCTTTTCCTACGAGCAGTACTTC | CASSHKGLAGVVCAFSYEQYF
NA | NA | TRBJ1-6 | TRBV4-1 | TGCGCCAGCAGCCAAGCATCGGGGGGATCACCCCTCCACTTT | CASSQASGGSPLHF
NA | NA | TRBJ2-2 | TRBV18 | TGTGCCAGCTCACCATCGAACCCCCGGGGCACCGGGGAGCTGTTTTTT | CASSPSNPRGTGELFF
TRBD2 | NA | TRBJ2-1 | TRBV28 | TGTGCCAGCAGTTTTAGAGCGGGAGTCTTCATTGGCAATGAGCAGTTCTTC | CASSFRAGVFIGNEQFF
NA | NA | TRBJ1-4 | TRBV7-9 | TGTGCCAGCAGCCCCAGGGAAAGTGAAAAACTGTTTTTT | CASSPRESEKLFF
TRBD2 | NA | TRBJ2-1 | TRBV2 | TGTGCCAGCATAGAGCGGGAGACGATGGACAATGAGCAGTTCTTC | CASIERETMDNEQFF
TRBD2 | few | TRBJ2-1 | TRBV6-5 | TGTGCCAGCAGTTACCGAAGCGGGGCGGACAATGAGCAGTTCTTC | CASSYRSGADNEQFF
TRBD1 | NA | TRBJ1-2 | TRBV6-5 | TGTGCCAGCAGTTACGTAGGGACAGAAACTCCCTATGGCTACACCTTC | CASSYVGTETPYGYTF
NA | NA | TRBJ2-2 | TRBV7-2 | TGTGCCAGCCGTCGGGCCCAGGGTACAACCGGGGAGCTGTTTTTT | CASRRAQGTTGELFF
NA | medium-sized | TRBJ2-5 | TRBV19 | TGTGCCAGTAGTGCGGACATTCAGGAGACCCAGTACTTC | CASSADIQETQYF
NA | once | TRBJ2-2 | TRBV18 | TGTGCCAGCTTACTAGCCAACACCGGGGAGCTGTTTTTT | CASLLANTGELFF
TRBD2 | NA | TRBJ2-1 | TRBV27 | TGTGCCAGCAGTTTAGGGACTAGTTACAATGAGCAGTTCTTC | CASSLGTSYNEQFF
NA | NA | TRBJ2-1 | TRBV6-2/TRBV6-3 | TGTGCCAGCAGTTACTCGTCACCGGGCAATGAGCAGTTCTTC | CASSYSSPGNEQFF
NA | NA | TRBJ1-1 | TRBV29-1 | TGCAGCGTTTACCGGTTGAACACTGAAGCTTTCTTT | CSVYRLNTEAFF
TRBD1 | few | TRBJ2-7 | TRBV28 | TGTGCCAGCAGTCCCCCCGGGACAGGAACCGAGCAGTACTTC | CASSPPGTGTEQYF
NA | NA | TRBJ2-1 | TRBV3-1/TRBV3-2 | TGTGCCAGCAGCCACAGAATCCTAGGAAGCGGGCAGTTCTTC | CASSHRILGSGQFF
NA | NA | TRBJ2-1 | TRBV27 | TGTGCCAGCAGTTTCCTGACAGCCTACAATGAGCAGTTCTTC | CASSFLTAYNEQFF
TRBD1 | NA | TRBJ1-2 | TRBV6-5 | TGTGCCGGATCAGGGGGCTATGGCTACACCTTC | CAGSGGYGYTF
TRBD2 | NA | TRBJ2-7 | TRBV11-2 | TGTGCCAGCAGCTTAGATCTACTAGCGGGAAAGCTTTACGAGCAGTACTTC | CASSLDLLAGKLYEQYF
TRBD1 | NA | TRBJ1-3 | TRBV7-9 | TGTGCCAGCAGCCGAGACAGGGTCACCTCTGGAAACACCATATATTTT | CASSRDRVTSGNTIYF
NA | NA | TRBJ2-5 | TRBV7-3 | TGTGCCAGCAGCTTAGCGGGACCGATGGAGACCCAGTACTTC | CASSLAGPMETQYF
NA | NA | TRBJ2-1 | TRBV19 | TGTGCCAGTAGTATAGTCGGGGGGCGGAATGAGCAGTTCTTC | CASSIVGGRNEQFF
TRBD2 | NA | TRBJ2-3 | TRBV5-6 | TGTGCCAGCAGCTTCTGGGGTAGCGGGAGACTAACAGATACGCAGTATTTT | CASSFWGSGRLTDTQYF
NA | NA | TRBJ2-7 | TRBV4-1 | TGCGCCAGCAGTCGGGGACACAATAGTAAGGCAGAGCAGTACTTC | CASSRGHNSKAEQYF